This T cell receptor (beta chain) was sequenced in a study of blood T cell repertoires in COVID-19. As for the study in general: Italy, Spain and the United States were the sources of the convalescent and acute COVID-19 samples. Nucleic acid was either cDNA or gDNA, and it came from T cells, B-cell-depleted T cells, or PBMCs.

TCRdb keeps only in-frame clones here, not all; method: immunoSEQ multiplex PCR. The sample lists 110,000 to 150,000 clones, approximately 86% occurring once. With 7 bases removed from V and 6 bases from J, the gap between germline ends came to 18 bases. Germline CDR1 reads LNHDA; CDR2 reads SQIVND (reference sequence). This CDR3 spans 14 amino acids. Material for sequencing was peripheral blood. The TCR sequence derives from a man between 65 and 85 years old with acute or convalescent COVID-19. The gene calls are TRBV19 and TRBJ1-1; a weak D match, TRBD1 (6 bases). CDR3 DNA: TGTGCCAGTACCCGGGGGGGCTCAGAGGCTGAAGCTTTCTTT. This translates into CASTRGGSEAEAFF. Full variable domain (remainder filled in from reference TRBV19 and TRBJ1-1): DGGITQSPKYLFRKEGQNVTLSCEQNLNHDAMYWYRQDPGQGLRLIYYSQIVNDFQKGDIAEGYSVSREKKESFPLTVTSAQKNPTAFYLCASTRGGSEAEAFFGQGTRLTVV.